This entry describes one TCR beta chain. The antigen remains undetermined. The study enrolled patients aged 18 to 65 with newly diagnosed hyperthyroidism of under 2 months' duration. Orbital computed tomography and thyroid ultrasound, together with serum TRAb and thyroxine and clinical symptoms, were used for diagnoses. The record originates from a study of T cells in Graves' hyperthyroidism and ophthalmopathy. Study-wide points: Also found in blood were most expanded thyroid clonotypes above 0.001.

V lost 5 bases and J lost 0, with 10 bases in between. This CDR3 has 14 residues. Regions amplified from RNA transcripts were the TCR beta CDR3 regions. HTBI primers were used for first-round RT-PCR of the TCR CDR3. TCRdb analysed the multiplex PCR reads with MiXCR anew, one entry per CDR3 protein. The profile shows around 350,000 distinct CDR3 sequences, approximately 19% of them singletons. J is TRBJ1-1 and V is TRBV12-3 or TRBV12-4; D gene uncertain. The TCR comes from a woman younger than 30 with Graves' hyperthyroidism. The sample comprised blood. The CDR3 region is CASSRLMMNTEAFF. CDR3 coding DNA: TGTGCCAGCAGTAGACTGATGATGAACACTGAAGCTTTCTTT.